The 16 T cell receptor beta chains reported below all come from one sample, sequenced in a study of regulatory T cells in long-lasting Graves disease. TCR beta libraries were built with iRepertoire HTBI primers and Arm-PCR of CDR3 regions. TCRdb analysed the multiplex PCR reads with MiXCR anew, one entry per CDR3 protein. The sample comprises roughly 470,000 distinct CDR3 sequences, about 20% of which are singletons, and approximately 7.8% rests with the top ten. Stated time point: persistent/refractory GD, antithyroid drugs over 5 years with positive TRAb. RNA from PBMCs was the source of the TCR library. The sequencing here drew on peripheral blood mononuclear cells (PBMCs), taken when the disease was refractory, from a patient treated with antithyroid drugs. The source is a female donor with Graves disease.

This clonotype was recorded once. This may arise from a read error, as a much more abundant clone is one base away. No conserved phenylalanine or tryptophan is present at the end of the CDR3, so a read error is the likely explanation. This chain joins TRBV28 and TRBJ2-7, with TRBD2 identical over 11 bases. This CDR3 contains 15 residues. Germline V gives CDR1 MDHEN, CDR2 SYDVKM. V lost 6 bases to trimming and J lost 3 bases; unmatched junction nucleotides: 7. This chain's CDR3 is CASSQTSGSFYEQYL. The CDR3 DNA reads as TGTGCCAGCAGCCAAACTAGCGGGAGCTTCTACGAGCAGTACCTC.

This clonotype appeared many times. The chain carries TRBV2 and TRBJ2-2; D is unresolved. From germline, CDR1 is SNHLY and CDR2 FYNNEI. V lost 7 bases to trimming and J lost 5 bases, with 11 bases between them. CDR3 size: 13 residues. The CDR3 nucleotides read TGTGCCAGCATGCTGACTCAAACCGGGGAGCTGTTTTTT. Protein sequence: CASMLTQTGELFF.

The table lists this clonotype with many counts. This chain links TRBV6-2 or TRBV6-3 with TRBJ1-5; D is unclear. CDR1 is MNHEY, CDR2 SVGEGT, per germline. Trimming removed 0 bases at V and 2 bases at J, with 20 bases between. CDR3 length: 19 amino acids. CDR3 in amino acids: CASSYSNWLVSTGNQPQHF. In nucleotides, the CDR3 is TGTGCCAGCAGTTACTCGAACTGGCTGGTCTCAACGGGCAATCAGCCCCAGCATTTT.

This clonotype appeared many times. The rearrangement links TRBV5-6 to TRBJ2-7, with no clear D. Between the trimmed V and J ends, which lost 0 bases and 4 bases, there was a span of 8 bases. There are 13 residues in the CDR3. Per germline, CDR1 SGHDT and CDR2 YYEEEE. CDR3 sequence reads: CASSLGTTYEQYF. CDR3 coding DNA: TGTGCCAGCAGCTTGGGAACAACTTACGAGCAGTACTTC.

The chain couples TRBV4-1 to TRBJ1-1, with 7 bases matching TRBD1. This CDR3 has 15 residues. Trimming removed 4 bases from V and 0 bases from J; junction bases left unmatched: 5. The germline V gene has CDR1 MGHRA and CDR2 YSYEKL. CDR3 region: CASSLSGQMNTEAFF. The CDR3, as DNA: TGCGCCAGCAGCCTATCGGGACAGATGAACACTGAAGCTTTCTTT.

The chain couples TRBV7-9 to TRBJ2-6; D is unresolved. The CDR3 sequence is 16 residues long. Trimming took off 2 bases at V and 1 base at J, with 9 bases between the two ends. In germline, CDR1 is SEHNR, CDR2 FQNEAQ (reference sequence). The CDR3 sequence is CASSLTPISGANVLTF. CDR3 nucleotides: TGTGCCAGCAGCTTAACCCCGATTTCTGGGGCCAACGTCCTGACTTTC. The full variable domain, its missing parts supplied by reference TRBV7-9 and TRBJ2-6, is DTGVSQNPRHKITKRGQNVTFRCDPISEHNRLYWYRQTLGQGPEFLTYFQNEAQLEKSRLLSDRFSAERPKGSFSTLEIQRTEQGDSAMYLCASSLTPISGANVLTFGAGSRLTVL.

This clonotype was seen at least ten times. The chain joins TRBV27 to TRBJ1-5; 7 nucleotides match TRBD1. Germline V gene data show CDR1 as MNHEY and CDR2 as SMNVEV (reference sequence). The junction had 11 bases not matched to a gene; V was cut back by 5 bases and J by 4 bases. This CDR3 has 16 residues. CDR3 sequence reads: CASSITPTGRNQPQHF. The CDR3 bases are TGTGCCAGCAGTATCACTCCGACAGGGAGGAATCAGCCCCAGCATTTT.

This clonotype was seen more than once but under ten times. DNA for the CDR3: TGTGCCATCACAGGACTAGCGGGAGCTTTGGGCGGGGAGCTGTTTTTT. It codes for CAITGLAGALGGELFF. V usage is TRBV10-3 and J usage is TRBJ2-2, with 13 positions matching TRBD2. Trimming at V came to 7 bases and at J to 7 bases, leaving 9 bases not matched to a gene. Germline V gives CDR1 ENHRY, CDR2 SYGVKD. CDR3 length: 16 residues.

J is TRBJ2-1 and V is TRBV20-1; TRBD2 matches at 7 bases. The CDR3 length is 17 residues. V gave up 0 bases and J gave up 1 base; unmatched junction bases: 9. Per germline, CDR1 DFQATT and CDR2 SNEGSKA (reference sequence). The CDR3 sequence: CSARDLASGPSYNEQFF. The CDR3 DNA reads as TGCAGTGCTAGAGATTTGGCTAGCGGACCTTCCTACAATGAGCAGTTCTTC.

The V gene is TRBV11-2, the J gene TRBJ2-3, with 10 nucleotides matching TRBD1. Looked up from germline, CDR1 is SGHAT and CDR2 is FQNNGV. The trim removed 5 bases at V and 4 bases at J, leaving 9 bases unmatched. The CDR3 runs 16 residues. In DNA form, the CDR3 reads TGTGCCAGCAGCATTACCGGGACAGGGGTCGCAGATACGCAGTATTTT. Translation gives CASSITGTGVADTQYF.

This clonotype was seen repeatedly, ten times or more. DNA of the CDR3: TGTGCCAGCAGCTTAGTAGGGCCCGGAAAACTGTTTTTT. Amino acids: CASSLVGPGKLFF. The V gene is TRBV7-2, the J gene TRBJ1-4; D is ambiguous. The CDR3 is 13 amino acids. CDR1 and CDR2 from the germline V gene are SGHTA and FQGNSA. Trimming left V 1 base short and J 10 bases short, with 10 bases between.

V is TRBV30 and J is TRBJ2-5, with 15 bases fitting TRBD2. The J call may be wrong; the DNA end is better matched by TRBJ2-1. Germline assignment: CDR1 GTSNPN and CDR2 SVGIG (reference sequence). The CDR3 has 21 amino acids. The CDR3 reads CAWSAQPGTSGRSSYVNEQFF. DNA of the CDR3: TGTGCCTGGAGTGCCCAACCTGGGACTAGCGGGAGGAGTTCGTATGTTAATGAGCAGTTCTTC.

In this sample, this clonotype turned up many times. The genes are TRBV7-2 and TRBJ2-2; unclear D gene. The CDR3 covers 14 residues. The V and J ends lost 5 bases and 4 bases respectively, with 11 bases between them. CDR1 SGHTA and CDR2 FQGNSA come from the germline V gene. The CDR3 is CASSTSAGTGELFF. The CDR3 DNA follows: TGTGCCAGCAGCACATCGGCTGGCACCGGGGAGCTGTTTTTT.

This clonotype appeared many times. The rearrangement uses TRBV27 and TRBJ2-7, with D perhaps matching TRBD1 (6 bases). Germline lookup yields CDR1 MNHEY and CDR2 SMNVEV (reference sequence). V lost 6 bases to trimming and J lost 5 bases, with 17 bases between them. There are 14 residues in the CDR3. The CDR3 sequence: CASSSTGALHEQYF. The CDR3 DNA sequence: TGTGCCAGCAGCTCGACAGGCGCCCTCCACGAGCAGTACTTC.

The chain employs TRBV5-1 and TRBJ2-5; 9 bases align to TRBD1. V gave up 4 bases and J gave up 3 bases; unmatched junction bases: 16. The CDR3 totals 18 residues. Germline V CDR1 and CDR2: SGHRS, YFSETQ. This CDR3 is CASSPAGTGTGVEETQYF. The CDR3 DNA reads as TGCGCCAGCAGCCCAGCCGGGACAGGGACGGGGGTGGAAGAGACCCAGTACTTC.

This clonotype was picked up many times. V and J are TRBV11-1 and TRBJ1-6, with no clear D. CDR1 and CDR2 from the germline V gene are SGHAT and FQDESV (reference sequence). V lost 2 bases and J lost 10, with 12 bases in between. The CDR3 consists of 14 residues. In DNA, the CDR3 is TGTGCCAGCAGCTTAAACAGCGCCAGGTCACCCCTCCACTTT. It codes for CASSLNSARSPLHF.